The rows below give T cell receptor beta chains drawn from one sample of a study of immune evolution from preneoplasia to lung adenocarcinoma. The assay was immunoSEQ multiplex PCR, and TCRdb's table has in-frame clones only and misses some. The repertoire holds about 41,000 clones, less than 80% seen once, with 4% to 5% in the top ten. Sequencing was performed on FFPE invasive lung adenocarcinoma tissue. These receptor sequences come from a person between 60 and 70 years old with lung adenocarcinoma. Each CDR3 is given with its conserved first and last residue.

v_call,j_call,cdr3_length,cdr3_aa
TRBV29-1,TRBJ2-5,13,CSTASGTGETQYF
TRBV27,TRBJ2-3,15,CASSLSRGTSVGLYF
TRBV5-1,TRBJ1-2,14,CASSYGDATGGYTF
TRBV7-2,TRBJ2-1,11,CASSFAVGQFF
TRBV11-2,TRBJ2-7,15,CASSLVSDGIYEQYF
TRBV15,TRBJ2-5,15,CATSRVLAGAETQYF
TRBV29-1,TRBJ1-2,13,CSALRDSNYGYTF
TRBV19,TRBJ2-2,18,CASSIRPGRDKNTGELFF
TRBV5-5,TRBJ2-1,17,CASSLVPGRSSYNEQFF
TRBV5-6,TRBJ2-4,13,CASSLIAKNIQYF
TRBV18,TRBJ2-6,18,CASSPQTTGGTYPNVLTF
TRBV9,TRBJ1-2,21,CASSRTPGQGFRGRINYGYTF
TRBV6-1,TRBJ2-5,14,CASSTTGVQETQYF
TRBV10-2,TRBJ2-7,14,CATSTPGVSYEQYF
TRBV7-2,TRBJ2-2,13,CASSLGVPGELFF
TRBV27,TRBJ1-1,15,CASRAAEGSYTEAFF
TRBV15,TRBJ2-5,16,CATSSGLVSGSETQYF
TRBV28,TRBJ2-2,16,CASSFTSGLNTGELFF
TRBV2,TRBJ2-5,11,CASSFLETQYF
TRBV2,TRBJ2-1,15,CASSAPGQSYNEQFF
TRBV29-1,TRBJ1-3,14,CSALQGMGGNTIYF
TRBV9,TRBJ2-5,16,CASSGQLAGVRETQYF
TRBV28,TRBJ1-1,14,CASRNGGQNTEAFF
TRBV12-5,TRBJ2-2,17,CASGLVQGGVGTGELFF
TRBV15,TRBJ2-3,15,CATSRDRATGDTQYF
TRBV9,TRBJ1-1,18,CASSAPPGLNRGYTEAFF
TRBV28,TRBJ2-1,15,CASSKLAGDRNEQFF
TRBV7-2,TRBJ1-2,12,CASSGPGYGYTF
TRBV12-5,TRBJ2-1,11,CASGLSGEQFF
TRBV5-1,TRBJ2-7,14,CASSLSSPAYEQYF
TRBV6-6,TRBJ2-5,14,CASRTGQGGQTQYF
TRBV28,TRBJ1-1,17,CASSFSPFSFMNTEAFF
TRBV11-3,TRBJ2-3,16,CASSPGQGTPADTQYF
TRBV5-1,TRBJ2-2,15,CASSTRTGRNGELFF
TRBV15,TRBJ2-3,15,CATSRAAGKADTQYF
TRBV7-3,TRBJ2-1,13,CASSPSSYNEQFF
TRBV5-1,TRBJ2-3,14,CASSRGGSTDTQYF
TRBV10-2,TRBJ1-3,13,CASGLSSGNTIYF
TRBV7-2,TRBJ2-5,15,CASSLAGGLQGTQYF
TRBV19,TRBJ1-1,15,CASSINARIFTEAFF
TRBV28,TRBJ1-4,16,CASSSLPSGVWEKLFF
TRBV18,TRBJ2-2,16,CASSPQGDTYTGELFF
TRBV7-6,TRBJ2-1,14,CASSLVLAGHEQFF
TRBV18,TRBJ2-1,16,CASSPGSTGFNNEQFF
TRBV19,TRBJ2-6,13,CASNKAGANVLTF
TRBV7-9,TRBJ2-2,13,CASTQGITGELFF
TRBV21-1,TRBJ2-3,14,CASSKGQITDTQYF
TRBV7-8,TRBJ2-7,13,CASSLAVSDEQYF
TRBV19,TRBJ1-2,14,CASSETGELYGYTF
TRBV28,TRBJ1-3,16,CASTTWAGNPGNTIYF
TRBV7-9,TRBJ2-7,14,CASSLQGSSYEQYF
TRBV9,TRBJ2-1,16,CASSLELEASYNEQFF